This T cell receptor (beta chain) comes out of a study of blood T cell repertoires in COVID-19. About the research overall: Sites in the United States, Italy and Spain provided acute and convalescent COVID-19 samples. PBMCs, B-cell-depleted T cells, or T cells were the source of the cDNA or gDNA that made up the material.

Authors' analysis steps: Amplification from reference gene primers served as the basis for estimated nucleated cell counts. The table came from immunoSEQ multiplex PCR; TCRdb's copy has only in-frame clones and leaves some out. From that table come the V and J calls and clone size; the DNA was used to work out D and trimming. The data contain tens of thousands of clones, more than 85% of them seen just once; the ten biggest clones take up around 5.5%. The CDR3 consists of 13 residues. Germline V gene lookup returns CDR1 SGHAT and CDR2 FQNNGV. Trimming cost V 5 bases and J 0 bases, with 7 bases left between them.

The sequencing input was peripheral blood. This chain joins TRBV11-2 and TRBJ2-5; D unresolved. This TCR was recovered from an elderly man in a cohort sampled during active COVID-19. CDR3 in DNA: TGTGCCAGCAGCATACTAAACCAAGAGACCCAGTACTTC. Translation: CASSILNQETQYF.